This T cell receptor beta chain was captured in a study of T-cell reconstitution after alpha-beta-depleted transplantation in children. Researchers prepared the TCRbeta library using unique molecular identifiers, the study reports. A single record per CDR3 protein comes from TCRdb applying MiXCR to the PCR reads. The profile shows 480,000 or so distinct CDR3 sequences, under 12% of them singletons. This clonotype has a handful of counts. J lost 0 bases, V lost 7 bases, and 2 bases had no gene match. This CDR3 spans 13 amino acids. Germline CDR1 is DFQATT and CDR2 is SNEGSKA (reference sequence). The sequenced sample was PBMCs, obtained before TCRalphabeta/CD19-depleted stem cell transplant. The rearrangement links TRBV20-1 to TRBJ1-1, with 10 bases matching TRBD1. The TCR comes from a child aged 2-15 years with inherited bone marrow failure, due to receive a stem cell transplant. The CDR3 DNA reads TGCAGTGGAGGGACAGGGGTGAACACTGAAGCTTTCTTT. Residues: CSGGTGVNTEAFF.